What follows are 29 T cell receptor beta chains derived from one specimen sequenced in a study of shared T cell receptors in the human thymus. Assay used: immunoSEQ multiplex PCR; TCRdb lists only in-frame clones, some missing. The sample includes more than 300,000 clones, approximately 95% seen only once; the top ten take approximately 0.02%. The material sequenced was thymocytes. The source of these receptors is a human donor.

In this sample, this clone turned up once. This chain links TRBV5-6 with TRBJ1-6; weak D call: TRBD1 (5 bases). V was shortened by 4 bases and J by 3 bases, with 11 bases between the two germline ends. Germline CDR1 reads SGHDT; CDR2 reads YYEEEE. This CDR3 is built from 15 residues. CDR3 DNA: TGTGCCAGCAGCCGGGGCCTTCTCTATAATTCACCCCTCCACTTT. Translated, it gives CASSRGLLYNSPLHF.

V and J are TRBV18 and TRBJ1-2; unclear D gene. The V and J ends lost 4 bases and 8 bases respectively, with 14 bases between them. The CDR3 runs to 13 residues. Germline values: CDR1 KGHSH, CDR2 LQKENI. The DNA for the CDR3 is TGTGCCAGCTCACAAACAGACGATCGAGGCTACACCTTC. Amino acids: CASSQTDDRGYTF.

The chain joins TRBV27 to TRBJ1-1, with D possibly being TRBD1 (5 bases). This CDR3 has 13 amino acids. V was pared by 7 bases and J by 0 bases, with 9 bases between. Germline CDR1 is MNHEY and CDR2 is SMNVEV (reference sequence). The CDR3 sequence is CASNRQMNTEAFF. Here the CDR3 DNA reads TGTGCCAGCAATCGACAGATGAACACTGAAGCTTTCTTT.

The V gene is TRBV6-4, the J gene TRBJ2-5, with 8 bases identical to TRBD2. Looked up from germline, CDR1 is MRHNA and CDR2 is SNTAGT. This CDR3 region has 16 residues. Trimming took 3 bases from V and 6 from J; bases not matched to a gene: 12. CDR3 residues: CASSDGLACWEKTQYF. The CDR3 DNA reads as TGTGCCAGCAGTGATGGACTAGCCTGCTGGGAAAAGACCCAGTACTTC.

CDR3: CSASGGQRQETQYF. The CDR3 region has the DNA TGCAGCGCTTCGGGTGGACAGCGCCAAGAGACCCAGTACTTC. The rearrangement joins TRBV29-1 to TRBJ2-5, with D perhaps TRBD1 (6 bases). The CDR3 has 14 residues. Germline CDR1 SQVTM, CDR2 ANQGSEA. The germline V and J ends were trimmed by 7 bases and 1 base, with 16 bases remaining between them. The complete variable domain, with remaining parts taken from reference TRBV29-1 and TRBJ2-5, reads SAVISQKPSRDICQRGTSLTIQCQVDSQVTMMFWYRQQPGQSLTLIATANQGSEATYESGFVIDKFPISRPNLTFSTLTVSNMSPEDSSIYLCSASGGQRQETQYFGPGTRLLVL.

Only one count was recorded for this clone. This sequence joins TRBV18 and TRBJ1-1, with D perhaps matching TRBD1 (5 bases). The CDR3 is 14 residues long. The germline V and J ends were trimmed by 3 bases and 0 bases, with 8 bases remaining between them. In germline, CDR1 is KGHSH, CDR2 LQKENI. CDR3 region: CASSPSGMNTEAFF. CDR3 bases: TGTGCCAGCTCACCCTCAGGGATGAACACTGAAGCTTTCTTT.

The chain carries TRBV9 and TRBJ1-2; TRBD1 is a possible D gene (5 bases). Trimming stripped 0 bases from V and 8 bases from J, with 17 bases between. Germline V gene data show CDR1 as SGDLS and CDR2 as YYNGEE. The CDR3 runs 15 residues. CDR3 sequence: CASSVEGENATGYTF. CDR3 in DNA: TGTGCCAGCAGCGTAGAAGGGGAGAATGCAACGGGCTACACCTTC.

The rearrangement joins TRBV13 to TRBJ2-3, with 8 positions matching TRBD2. Germline CDR1 and CDR2: PRHDT and FYEKMQ (reference sequence). With 3 bases clipped from V and 10 bases from J, the junction kept 6 bases outside the gene matches. The CDR3 is 13 residues long. The CDR3 DNA is TGTGCCAGCAGCTTGCCGGGGGGGGAGGCGCAGTATTTT. Amino acid sequence: CASSLPGGEAQYF. The full variable domain, rest sourced from reference TRBV13 and TRBJ2-3, is AAGVIQSPRHLIKEKRETATLKCYPIPRHDTVYWYQQGPGQDPQFLISFYEKMQSDKGSIPDRFSAQQFSDYHSELNMSSLELGDSALYFCASSLPGGEAQYFGPGTRLTVL.

The chain uses TRBV18 and TRBJ2-1, with TRBD2 matching 10 bases. The trim removed 3 bases at V and 5 bases at J, leaving 4 bases unmatched. The V gene's germline CDR1 is KGHSH and CDR2 LQKENI. The CDR3 has 15 amino acids. CDR3 DNA sequence: TGTGCCAGCTCACCTAGACTAGCGGGTCACAATGAGCAGTTCTTC. Translated, it gives CASSPRLAGHNEQFF.

The gene calls are TRBV6-6 and TRBJ1-2, with 8 bases fitting TRBD1. Trimming at V came to 2 bases and at J to 5 bases, leaving 7 bases not matched to a gene. The CDR3 contains 15 residues. Germline V gene sequence: CDR1 MNHNY, CDR2 SVGAGI (reference sequence). In nucleotides, the CDR3 is TGTGCCAGCAGTTACCCTCGGACAGGGTCGTATGGCTACACCTTC. Translating gives CASSYPRTGSYGYTF.

This chain connects TRBV7-9 to TRBJ2-1, with 8 nucleotides matching TRBD2. J was trimmed by 5 bases and V by 5 bases; bases with no gene match: 14. Germline values: CDR1 SEHNR, CDR2 FQNEAQ (reference sequence). This CDR3 has 17 residues. CDR3 residues: CASSPAWGTRDHNEQFF. CDR3 nucleotides: TGTGCCAGCAGCCCAGCGTGGGGGACTAGGGACCACAATGAGCAGTTCTTC.

This chain uses TRBV7-8 with TRBJ2-7; unclear D gene. The CDR3 length is 16 residues. V gave up 5 bases and J gave up 2 bases, with 19 bases separating them. Germline V lookup: CDR1 SGHVS, CDR2 FQNEAQ. The CDR3 loop is CASSPDRGGPTYEQYF. CDR3 nucleotide sequence: TGTGCCAGCAGCCCGGACCGCGGCGGCCCTACCTACGAGCAGTACTTC.

This clone was found once. The chain combines TRBV4-3 with TRBJ2-3, with TRBD2 identical over 8 bases. The V gene end was trimmed by 4 bases and the J gene end by 6 bases; junction bases not matched to a gene: 24. This CDR3 comprises 20 residues. The germline gives CDR1 LGHNA, CDR2 YSLEER. The CDR3 protein is CASSRRTFPYDGRAWDTQYF. DNA of the CDR3: TGCGCCAGCAGCCGCCGTACCTTTCCTTACGACGGGAGGGCCTGGGATACGCAGTATTTT.

V usage is TRBV28 and J usage is TRBJ1-5, with 8 nucleotides matching TRBD1. The CDR3 has 16 residues. Trimming took 2 bases from V and 7 from J; bases not matched to a gene: 10. The germline V gene has CDR1 MDHEN and CDR2 SYDVKM. This CDR3 is CASSLGLGQGNQPQHF. The CDR3 DNA follows: TGTGCCAGCAGTTTAGGCCTCGGACAGGGAAACCAGCCCCAGCATTTT.

This sequence joins TRBV5-1 and TRBJ2-7; D may be TRBD1 or TRBD2 (5 bases each). Looked up from germline, CDR1 is SGHRS and CDR2 is YFSETQ. Between the trimmed V and J ends, which lost 2 bases and 2 bases, there was a span of 11 bases. The length of the CDR3 is 14 residues. The DNA of the CDR3 is TGCGCCAGCAGCTTTGGGACGACCCCCTACGAGCAGTACTTC. Protein product: CASSFGTTPYEQYF.

This chain uses TRBV6-6 with TRBJ1-5, with TRBD1 as a possible D gene (6 bases). V shed 6 bases and J shed 0 bases, with 12 bases lying between them. Germline V gene lookup returns CDR1 MNHNY and CDR2 SVGAGI (reference sequence). The CDR3 length is 15 residues. The DNA of the CDR3 is TGTGCCAGCAGAGACGACAGGACTAGCAATCAGCCCCAGCATTTT. It is translated as CASRDDRTSNQPQHF.

This clone has only a few counts. The V gene is TRBV6-5, the J gene TRBJ1-1; D gene uncertain. Trimming stripped 6 bases from V and 3 bases from J, with 5 bases between. Germline lookup yields CDR1 MNHEY and CDR2 SVGAGI. The CDR3 length is 11 residues. This CDR3 reads CASRQYTEAFF. In nucleotides, the CDR3 is TGTGCCAGCAGGCAATACACTGAAGCTTTCTTT.

The CDR3 coding sequence is TGTGCCAGCAGTGAGAGAATACCAGATTACGAGCAGTACTTC. This gives the protein CASSERIPDYEQYF. The V call is TRBV2, the J call TRBJ2-7; D gene ambiguous. Between the trimmed V and J ends, which lost 3 bases and 4 bases, there was a span of 13 bases. Germline assignment: CDR1 SNHLY and CDR2 FYNNEI. This CDR3 has 14 amino acids.

This clone was observed once. The rearrangement joins TRBV6-1 to TRBJ1-4, with D possibly TRBD1 on 5 matching bases. The germline CDR1 and CDR2 sequences are MNHNS and SASEGT. Between the trimmed V and J ends, which lost 3 bases and 4 bases, there was a span of 24 bases. This CDR3 contains 19 residues. The CDR3: CASSDRVGGPVGLNEKLFF. CDR3 DNA sequence: TGTGCCAGCAGTGATAGGGTTGGCGGCCCGGTGGGGCTTAATGAAAAACTGTTTTTT.

This sequence joins TRBV2 and TRBJ2-7; D is perhaps TRBD2 (6 bases). Germline-derived CDR1 and CDR2 are SNHLY and FYNNEI. V lost 4 bases and J lost 6, with 22 bases in between. This CDR3 contains 16 residues. The CDR3 loop reads CASSGLAGTLSPEQYF. The CDR3 nucleotides read TGTGCCAGCAGTGGGCTAGCCGGGACTCTCTCCCCCGAGCAGTACTTC. The full variable domain, rest sourced from reference TRBV2 and TRBJ2-7, is EPEVTQTPSHQVTQMGQEVILRCVPISNHLYFYWYRQILGQKVEFLVSFYNNEISEKSEIFDDQFSVERPDGSNFTLKIRSTKLEDSAMYFCASSGLAGTLSPEQYFGPGTRLTVT.

The V gene is TRBV6-1, the J gene TRBJ2-7; 7 bases are a match to TRBD1. V gave up 2 bases and J gave up 5 bases; unmatched junction bases: 9. CDR3 length: 15 amino acids. Germline V gives CDR1 MNHNS, CDR2 SASEGT. The CDR3 reads CASSESTGLPHEQYF. The CDR3 coding sequence is TGTGCCAGCAGTGAATCGACAGGGCTCCCCCACGAGCAGTACTTC.

The V and J genes are TRBV5-6 and TRBJ2-3, with D unresolved. CDR3 length equals 12 residues. V lost 2 bases to trimming and J lost 6 bases, with 7 bases between them. Germline CDR1 reads SGHDT; CDR2 reads YYEEEE. CDR3 protein: CASSFGGDTQYF. In DNA, the CDR3 is TGTGCCAGCAGCTTTGGTGGGGATACGCAGTATTTT.

V gene TRBV28 combines with J gene TRBJ2-6; D is tentatively TRBD1 or TRBD2 (5 bases each). Germline loops: CDR1 MDHEN, CDR2 SYDVKM. V shed 2 bases and J shed 2 bases, with 22 bases lying between them. The length of the CDR3 is 20 residues. The CDR3 nucleotides are TGTGCCAGCAGTTTACGTTACCGGGACCTTCGTATACCTGGGGCCAACGTCCTGACTTTC. Translating gives CASSLRYRDLRIPGANVLTF.

J is TRBJ2-1 and V is TRBV6-4, with TRBD2 identical over 7 bases. Germline trimming cut 7 bases from V and 6 bases from J; bases unmatched to any gene: 9. Germline loops: CDR1 MRHNA, CDR2 SNTAGT. The CDR3 is made up of 14 amino acids. CDR3 region: CASIVRGVGNEQFF. The CDR3 DNA follows: TGTGCCAGCATCGTCCGGGGGGTGGGCAATGAGCAGTTCTTC.

The J gene is TRBJ2-1, the V gene TRBV7-9; D ambiguous. V was pared by 4 bases and J by 2 bases, with 12 bases between. The V gene's germline CDR1 is SEHNR and CDR2 FQNEAQ (reference sequence). The CDR3 consists of 15 residues. For the CDR3, the DNA is TGTGCCAGCAGCTCGTTAGGTGGGACCTACAATGAGCAGTTCTTC. Protein product: CASSSLGGTYNEQFF.

The chain joins TRBV4-1 to TRBJ2-3; D call uncertain. Germline assignment: CDR1 MGHRA and CDR2 YSYEKL. With 6 bases removed from V and 2 bases from J, the gap between germline ends came to 18 bases. CDR3 length equals 16 residues. For the CDR3, the DNA is TGCGCCAGCAGAGAATTCGGCGGTGGACCCACAGATACGCAGTATTTT. Translation gives CASREFGGGPTDTQYF.

The chain links TRBV14 to TRBJ2-1; D perhaps matches TRBD2 (5 bases). CDR1 and CDR2 from the germline V gene are SGHDN and FVKESK. Trimming took off 3 bases at V and 0 bases at J, with 6 bases between the two ends. The CDR3 is 14 residues long. CDR3 sequence: CASSQAGSYNEQFF. CDR3 coding DNA: TGTGCCAGCAGCCAGGCGGGCTCCTACAATGAGCAGTTCTTC.

The rearrangement uses TRBV21-1 and TRBJ2-5; no DNA check was done on the table's D call, TRBD2. TRBV21-1 is an annotated pseudogene. This CDR3 contains 18 residues. DNA for the CDR3: TGTGCCACCCTGAGGACTAGCGGGAGAACGAAAGTTTGGGAGACCCAGTACTTC. Its protein is CATLRTSGRTKVWETQYF.

Only one count was recorded for this clone. CDR3 coding DNA: TGTGCCAGCAGCCATTCGGCGCAGGGTCCGCATCAAGAGACCCAGTACTTC. Amino acid sequence: CASSHSAQGPHQETQYF. The chain joins TRBV7-2 to TRBJ2-5, with TRBD1 as a possible D gene (5 bases). The CDR3 length is 17 residues. The germline CDR1 and CDR2 sequences are SGHTA and FQGNSA. V shed 5 bases and J shed 2 bases, with 21 bases lying between them.